These 8 T cell receptor beta chains came from one sample sequenced in a study of blood T cell repertoires in COVID-19. The repertoire was sequenced with immunoSEQ multiplex PCR; TCRdb's copy has only in-frame clones and lacks some. The data contain some 150,000 clones, 80% to 90% of them seen just once; the ten biggest clones take up around 2.9%. The sample comprised peripheral blood. These receptors were taken from a woman in her sixties with active COVID-19.

The CDR3 spells CASSTPTGSVREKLFF. The CDR3, as DNA: TGTGCCAGTAGTACGCCGACAGGGTCTGTGAGGGAAAAACTGTTTTTT. V gene TRBV19 combines with J gene TRBJ1-4, with 7 bases lining up with TRBD1. CDR3 length: 16 amino acids. Germline values: CDR1 LNHDA, CDR2 SQIVND (reference sequence). V lost 4 bases and J lost 8; bases outside the gene matches: 13.

This clone has a handful of counts. The chain is built from TRBV7-3 and TRBJ2-6, with D possibly matching TRBD1 (5 bases). CDR3 length: 14 residues. Trimming pared 5 bases from V and 1 base from J, leaving 6 bases between. The germline V gene encodes CDR1 SGHTA and CDR2 FQGTGA. Here the CDR3 reads CASSQGSGANVLTF. The CDR3 DNA is TGTGCCAGCAGCCAGGGATCTGGGGCCAACGTCCTGACTTTC.

This rearrangement joins TRBV5-8 to TRBJ1-1; no clear D. V dropped 2 bases and J dropped 8 bases, with 7 bases sitting between them. CDR1 and CDR2 from the germline V gene are SGHTS and YDEGEE. CDR3 length: 11 residues. The CDR3 protein is CASSLLGEAFF. CDR3 nucleotide sequence: TGTGCCAGCAGCTTACTGGGCGAAGCTTTCTTT.

This CDR3 is CASMLSGANVLTF. As DNA, the CDR3 is TGTGCCAGCATGCTATCCGGGGCCAACGTCCTGACTTTC. J is TRBJ2-6 and V is TRBV7-9; unclear D gene. This CDR3 is 13 amino acids long. The germline gives CDR1 SEHNR, CDR2 FQNEAQ (reference sequence). The V gene lost 7 bases and the J gene lost 4 bases, with 8 bases spanning the gap.

This chain links TRBV5-1 with TRBJ2-1; D not certain. Deletions cut 4 bases from V and 9 bases from J, with 14 bases between. This CDR3 is built from 13 residues. Germline values: CDR1 SGHRS, CDR2 YFSETQ. This chain's CDR3 is CASSLVIVGEQFF. The CDR3, as DNA: TGCGCCAGCAGCCTAGTTATAGTAGGTGAGCAGTTCTTC.

The genes are TRBV28 and TRBJ2-5; 12 bases align to TRBD2. The trim removed 2 bases at V and 8 bases at J, leaving 3 bases unmatched. Looked up from germline, CDR1 is MDHEN and CDR2 is SYDVKM. This CDR3 region has 14 residues. The CDR3 loop is CASSLTSGRLTQYF. CDR3 coding DNA: TGTGCCAGCAGTTTAACTAGCGGGAGGCTAACCCAGTACTTC.

J is TRBJ2-5 and V is TRBV4-1; weak D call: TRBD1 (5 bases). This CDR3 is built from 16 residues. Trimming took 0 bases from V and 5 from J, leaving 16 bases between them. Germline V CDR1 and CDR2: MGHRA, YSYEKL. The CDR3 DNA reads TGCGCCAGCAGCCAAGATCACGCAGGGCCGTGGGAGACCCAGTACTTC. Translation: CASSQDHAGPWETQYF.

This rearrangement joins TRBV14 to TRBJ1-3, with TRBD1 as a possible D gene (6 bases). V lost 1 base to trimming and J lost 8 bases, with 21 bases between them. Germline CDR1 reads SGHDN; CDR2 reads FVKESK. This CDR3 has 17 residues. The CDR3 DNA is TGTGCCAGCAGCCAAGTTTCTGGACAGTCCGGAGCGCACACCATATATTTT. Amino acid sequence: CASSQVSGQSGAHTIYF.